This TCR beta chain derives from a study of blood T cells in healthy people across ages. Points from the study as a whole: Bulk PBMC profiling left naive and antigen-experienced comparisons inconclusive.

Regarding this clonotype: Antigen unknown.

The second PCR ran roughly 6 to 11 cycles with a sample-barcoded 5' primer and J-beta primers. Researchers report that a template-switch adaptor with 12 random nucleotides tagged each cDNA molecule. A minimum of 2.5 million CDR3-containing paired-end reads was obtained for each sample. TCRdb processed the 5' RACE reads anew with MiXCR; each CDR3 protein has one entry. The profile covers approximately 1,000,000 distinct CDR3 sequences, with more than 35% appearing a single time and over 15% taken by the ten largest. V dropped 5 bases and J dropped 6; count of bases not matched to a gene: 12. CDR1 and CDR2 from the germline V gene are LNHNV and YYDKDF (reference sequence). This CDR3 has 15 amino acids. Samples had at least 7 million PBMCs isolated from them.

The chain links TRBV15 to TRBJ2-7, with 8 nucleotides matching TRBD1. The clonotype comes from a woman aged 60 to 75 in good health. Sequencing used blood. The CDR3 DNA is TGTGCCACCAGCGGACCAGGGGGCGCGATTGGCGAGCAGTACTTC. Protein product: CATSGPGGAIGEQYF.